This section outlines one T cell receptor (beta chain) sequence together with its context. V was shortened by 3 bases and J by 4 bases, with 14 bases between the two germline ends. CDR1 is SQVTM and CDR2 is ANQGSEA in the germline V gene. This CDR3 region has 14 residues. In the original analysis: Estimation of nucleated cell counts was performed using reference gene primer amplification. Profiled with immunoSEQ multiplex PCR; TCRdb holds only in-frame clones, not every one. Clone size and the V and J calls come from that table; the DNA yielded D and trimming. The table lists about 110,000 clones, 70% to 90% of them singletons. These data are taken from a study of blood T cell repertoires in COVID-19. Overall study context: The analysed material was cDNA or gDNA that came from T cells, B-cell-depleted T cells, or PBMCs.

V gene TRBV29-1 combines with J gene TRBJ2-3; no definite D call. Sample: peripheral blood. The origin of this receptor is a human donor in a cohort sampled during active COVID-19. The CDR3 region has the DNA TGCAGCGTTGAGTTCTCTAGGTACGCAGATACGCAGTATTTT. This gives the protein CSVEFSRYADTQYF.